The 15 T cell receptor beta chains presented below share a single source sample, sequenced in a study of shared clonotypes between healthy human individuals. Using immunoSEQ multiplex PCR, the repertoire was profiled, and TCRdb retains in-frame clones only, with some absent. The top ten clones hold about 0.34% of a sample with 1,400,000 or so clones, roughly 98.5% of them seen once. Sequencing was carried out using naive CD4+ T cells sorted from blood. The subset here: CD45RA+ positively selected. The source is a man aged 30-40 years in good health.

The J gene is TRBJ1-1, the V gene TRBV29-1; D gene ambiguous. The CDR3 has 12 residues. The ends were cut back, 4 bases at V and 0 bases at J, with 6 bases in the middle. The V gene's germline CDR1 is SQVTM and CDR2 ANQGSEA. The CDR3 here is CSVGPLNTEAFF. The CDR3 DNA reads as TGCAGCGTTGGGCCCTTGAACACTGAAGCTTTCTTT.

Worth noting for this clone: Its ends do not fully match the called genes, so a read error is possible. The gene calls are TRBV7-7 and TRBJ2-1, with 9 bases that match TRBD2. The CDR3 length is 13 residues. Germline CDR1 and CDR2: SSHAT and FNYEAQ (reference sequence). The CDR3 region is CASSLALAGEQFF. For the CDR3, the DNA is TGTGCTAGCAGCTTAGCGCTAGCGGGAGAGCAGTTCTTC.

The chain couples TRBV5-1 to TRBJ2-1; D could derive from TRBD1 or TRBD2 (5 bases each). This CDR3 is built from 17 residues. Trimming stripped 0 bases from V and 1 base from J, with 14 bases between. CDR1 is SGHRS, CDR2 YFSETQ, per germline. The CDR3 is CASSLASGTVSYNEQFF. As DNA, the CDR3 is TGCGCCAGCAGCTTGGCCTCGGGGACGGTATCCTACAATGAGCAGTTCTTC.

This chain uses TRBV11-2 with TRBJ2-1, with 7 bases aligning to TRBD2. CDR3 length: 17 amino acids. J was trimmed by 6 bases and V by 2 bases; bases with no gene match: 13. The V gene's germline CDR1 is SGHAT and CDR2 FQNNGV. Written as DNA, the CDR3 is TGTGCCAGCAGCTTAAGATTAGACGGGAGGCCCCTCAATGAGCAGTTCTTC. Protein sequence: CASSLRLDGRPLNEQFF. Supplemented by reference TRBV11-2 and TRBJ2-1, the full variable domain reads EAGVAQSPRYKIIEKRQSVAFWCNPISGHATLYWYQQILGQGPKLLIQFQNNGVVDDSQLPKDRFSAERLKGVDSTLKIQPAKLEDSAVYLCASSLRLDGRPLNEQFFGPGTRLTVL.

The rearrangement links TRBV29-1 to TRBJ1-3; D may be TRBD1 (5 bases). Trimming stripped 7 bases from V and 3 bases from J, with 13 bases between. The germline CDR1 and CDR2 sequences are SQVTM and ANQGSEA. The CDR3 loop spans 13 amino acids. The CDR3 nucleotides are TGCAGCGGTGGGACCGAGAATGGAAACACCATATATTTT. Amino acid sequence: CSGGTENGNTIYF.

The rearrangement links TRBV18 to TRBJ2-5; no firm D call. Germline CDR1 is KGHSH and CDR2 is LQKENI. The CDR3 has 13 residues. V gave up 3 bases and J gave up 5 bases, with 10 bases separating them. Here the CDR3 DNA reads TGTGCCAGCTCACCCCTTGCGGTGGAGACCCAGTACTTC. Translation: CASSPLAVETQYF. Complete variable domain (other parts from reference TRBV18 and TRBJ2-5): NAGVMQNPRHLVRRRGQEARLRCSPMKGHSHVYWYRQLPEEGLKFMVYLQKENIIDESGMPKERFSAEFPKEGPSILRIQQVVRGDSAAYFCASSPLAVETQYFGPGTRLLVL.

The rearrangement uses TRBV2 and TRBJ2-3, with 9 bases lining up with TRBD2. This CDR3 has 17 residues. CDR1 and CDR2 from the germline V gene are SNHLY and FYNNEI. V gave up 2 bases and J gave up 0 bases; unmatched junction bases: 6. The CDR3 DNA is TGTGCCAGCAGTGAATCACCTAGCGGGGATAGCACAGATACGCAGTATTTT. This gives the protein CASSESPSGDSTDTQYF.

The chain couples TRBV6-6 to TRBJ2-3, with a possible D match to TRBD2 (5 bases). V dropped 6 bases and J dropped 2 bases, with 12 bases sitting between them. This CDR3 is 14 amino acids long. Per the germline V gene, CDR1 is MNHNY and CDR2 is SVGAGI (reference sequence). CDR3 nucleotides: TGTGCCAGCAGCCGGGGATTGGTCACAGATACGCAGTATTTT. Translating gives CASSRGLVTDTQYF.

The CDR3 DNA sequence: TGTGCCAGCAGTCGGACTAGCGGGAGACAGGGCTCCTACAATGAGCAGTTCTTC. Amino acid sequence: CASSRTSGRQGSYNEQFF. The genes are TRBV2 and TRBJ2-1; 13 positions match TRBD2. V shed 5 bases and J 0 bases; nucleotides not matched to a gene: 7. This CDR3 spans 18 amino acids. CDR1 is SNHLY, CDR2 FYNNEI, per germline.

This chain connects TRBV2 to TRBJ2-2; 9 nucleotides match TRBD1. Germline CDR1 reads SNHLY; CDR2 reads FYNNEI. CDR3 length equals 14 residues. V trimming: 6 bases; J trimming: 6 bases; junction bases outside the gene matches: 5. The chain's CDR3 is CASSLDRGAGELFF. The CDR3 region has the DNA TGTGCCAGCAGCCTCGACAGGGGGGCCGGGGAGCTGTTTTTT. The variable domain in full, with the rest retrieved from reference TRBV2 and TRBJ2-2, is EPEVTQTPSHQVTQMGQEVILRCVPISNHLYFYWYRQILGQKVEFLVSFYNNEISEKSEIFDDQFSVERPDGSNFTLKIRSTKLEDSAMYFCASSLDRGAGELFFGEGSRLTVL.

The CDR3 nucleotides read TGTGCCAGCAGCGTCGACAGGAATCAGCCCCAGCATTTT. This encodes CASSVDRNQPQHF. The chain uses TRBV5-4 and TRBJ1-5, with D maybe TRBD1 (6 bases). The V gene lost 4 bases and the J gene lost 4 bases, with 9 bases spanning the gap. The CDR3 covers 13 residues. Germline CDR1 SGHNT, CDR2 YYREEE (reference sequence).

V is TRBV5-1 and J is TRBJ2-1; 11 nucleotides align to TRBD2. The CDR3 totals 19 residues. The germline V gene has CDR1 SGHRS and CDR2 YFSETQ. Trimming cost V 7 bases and J 0 bases; bases outside gene matches: 15. The CDR3 DNA reads as TGCGCCAGCCGGTTACTAGCGGGAGCCGTTCGCGGCTCCTACAATGAGCAGTTCTTC. Translating gives CASRLLAGAVRGSYNEQFF.

This clone was detected once. The rearrangement uses TRBV11-3 and TRBJ1-1; D unclear. Trimming removed 5 bases at V and 6 bases at J, with 13 bases between. The CDR3 runs 13 residues. Germline assignment: CDR1 SGHNT and CDR2 YENEEA. The CDR3 sequence: CASSLYRESEAFF. The DNA for the CDR3 is TGTGCCAGCAGCCTCTACCGGGAATCTGAAGCTTTCTTT.

V is TRBV7-4 and J is TRBJ2-1; weak D call: TRBD2 (6 bases). Germline CDR1 and CDR2: SGHVT and SQSDAQ. Trimming removed 1 base from V and 9 bases from J, with 22 bases in between. This CDR3 is built from 17 residues. The CDR3 DNA is TGTGCCAGCAGCTTAGAGCTGGTAGCGGAACCTGTGATTGAGCAGTTCTTC. Residues: CASSLELVAEPVIEQFF.

The J gene is TRBJ2-7, the V gene TRBV7-8; 14 bases match TRBD2. V shed 0 bases, J shed 3 bases, and the junction held 10 bases outside the gene matches. Per germline, CDR1 SGHVS and CDR2 FQNEAQ. This CDR3 has 19 amino acids. The chain's CDR3 is CASSLAPGTSGSGGYEQYF. The CDR3 DNA follows: TGTGCCAGCAGCTTAGCCCCCGGGACTAGCGGGAGCGGTGGCTACGAGCAGTACTTC.